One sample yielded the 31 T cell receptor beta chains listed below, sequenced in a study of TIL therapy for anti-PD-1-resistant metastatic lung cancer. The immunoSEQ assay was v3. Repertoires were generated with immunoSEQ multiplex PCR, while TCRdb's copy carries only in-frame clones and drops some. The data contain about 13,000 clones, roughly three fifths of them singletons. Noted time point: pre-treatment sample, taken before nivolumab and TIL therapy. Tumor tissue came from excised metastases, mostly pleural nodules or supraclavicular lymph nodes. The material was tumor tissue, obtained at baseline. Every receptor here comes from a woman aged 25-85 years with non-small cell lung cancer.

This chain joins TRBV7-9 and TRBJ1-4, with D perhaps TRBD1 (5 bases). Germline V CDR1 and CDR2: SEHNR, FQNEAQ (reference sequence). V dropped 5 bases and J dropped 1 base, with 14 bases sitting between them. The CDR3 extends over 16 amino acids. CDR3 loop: CASSPIGGITNEKLFF. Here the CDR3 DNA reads TGTGCCAGCAGCCCAATTGGGGGGATAACTAATGAAAAACTGTTTTTT.

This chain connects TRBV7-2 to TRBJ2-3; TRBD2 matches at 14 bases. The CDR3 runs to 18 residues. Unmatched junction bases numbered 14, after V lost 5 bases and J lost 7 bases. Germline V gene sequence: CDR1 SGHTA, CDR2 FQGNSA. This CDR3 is CASSRAGLAGVAPNTQYF. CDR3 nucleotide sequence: TGTGCCAGCAGCCGGGCGGGACTAGCGGGAGTTGCTCCCAATACGCAGTATTTT. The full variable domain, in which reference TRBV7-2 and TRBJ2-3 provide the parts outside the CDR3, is GAGVSQSPSNKVTEKGKDVELRCDPISGHTALYWYRQSLGQGLEFLIYFQGNSAPDKSGLPSDRFSAERTGGSVSTLTIQRTQQEDSAVYLCASSRAGLAGVAPNTQYFGPGTRLTVL.

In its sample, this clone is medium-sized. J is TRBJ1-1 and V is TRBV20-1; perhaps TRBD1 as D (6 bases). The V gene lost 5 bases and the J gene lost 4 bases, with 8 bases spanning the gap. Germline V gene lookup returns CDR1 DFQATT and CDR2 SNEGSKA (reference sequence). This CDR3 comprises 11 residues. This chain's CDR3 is CSAQDSTEAFF. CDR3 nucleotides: TGCAGTGCTCAGGACAGCACTGAAGCTTTCTTT.

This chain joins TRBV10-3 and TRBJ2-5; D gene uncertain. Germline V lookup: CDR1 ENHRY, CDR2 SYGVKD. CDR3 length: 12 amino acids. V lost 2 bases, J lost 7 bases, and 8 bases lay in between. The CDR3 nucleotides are TGTGCCATCAGTGAGGGCCCAGGGACCCAGTACTTC. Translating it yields CAISEGPGTQYF.

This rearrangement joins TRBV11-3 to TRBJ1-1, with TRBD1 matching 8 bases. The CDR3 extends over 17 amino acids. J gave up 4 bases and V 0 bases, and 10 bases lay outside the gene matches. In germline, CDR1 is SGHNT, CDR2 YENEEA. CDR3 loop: CASSLDRDRKEFTEAFF. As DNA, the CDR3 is TGTGCCAGCAGCTTAGATAGGGACAGGAAGGAGTTCACTGAAGCTTTCTTT.

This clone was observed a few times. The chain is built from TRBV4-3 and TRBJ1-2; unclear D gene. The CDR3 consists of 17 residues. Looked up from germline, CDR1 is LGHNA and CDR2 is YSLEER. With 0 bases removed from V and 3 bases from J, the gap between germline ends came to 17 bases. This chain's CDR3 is CASSQEVTVSNHYGYTF. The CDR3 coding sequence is TGCGCCAGCAGCCAAGAAGTTACGGTCTCTAATCACTATGGCTACACCTTC.

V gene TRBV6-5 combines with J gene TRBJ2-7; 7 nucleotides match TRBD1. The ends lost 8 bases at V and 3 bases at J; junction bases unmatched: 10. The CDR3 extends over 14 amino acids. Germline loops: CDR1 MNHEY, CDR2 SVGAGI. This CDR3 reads CASGLRGLDYEQYF. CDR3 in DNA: TGTGCCAGCGGCCTTAGGGGGCTAGACTACGAGCAGTACTTC.

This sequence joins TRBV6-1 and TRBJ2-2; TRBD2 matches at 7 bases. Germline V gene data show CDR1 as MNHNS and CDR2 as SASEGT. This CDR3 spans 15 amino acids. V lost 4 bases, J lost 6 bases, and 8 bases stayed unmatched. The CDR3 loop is CASSGGSGLSGELFF. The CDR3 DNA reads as TGTGCCAGCAGTGGGGGTAGCGGGCTCTCCGGGGAGCTGTTTTTT.

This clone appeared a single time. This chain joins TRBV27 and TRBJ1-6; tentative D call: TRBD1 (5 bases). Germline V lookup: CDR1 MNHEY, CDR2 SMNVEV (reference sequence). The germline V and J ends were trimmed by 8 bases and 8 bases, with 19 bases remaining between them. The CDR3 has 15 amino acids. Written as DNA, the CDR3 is TGTGCCAGCCGGATGTGGGGGGTTGACGATTCACCCCTCCACTTT. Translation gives CASRMWGVDDSPLHF.

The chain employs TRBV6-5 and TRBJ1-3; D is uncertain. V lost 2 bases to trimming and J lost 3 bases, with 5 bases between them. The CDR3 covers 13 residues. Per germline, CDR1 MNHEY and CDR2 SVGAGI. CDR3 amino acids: CASSYGIGNTIYF. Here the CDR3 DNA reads TGTGCCAGCAGTTACGGTATTGGAAACACCATATATTTT.

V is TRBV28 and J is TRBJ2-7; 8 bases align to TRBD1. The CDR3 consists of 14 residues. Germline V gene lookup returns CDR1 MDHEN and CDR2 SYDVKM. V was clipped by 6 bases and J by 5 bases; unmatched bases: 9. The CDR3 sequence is CASSLQGVHHEQYF. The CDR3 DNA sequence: TGTGCCAGCAGCCTACAGGGGGTTCACCACGAGCAGTACTTC.

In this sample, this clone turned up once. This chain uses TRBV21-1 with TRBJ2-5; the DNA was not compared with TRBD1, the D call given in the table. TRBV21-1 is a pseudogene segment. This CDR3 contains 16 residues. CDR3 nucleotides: TGTGCCAGCAGCAAAGGACCAGGGGGCCCGGGGGGGACCCAGTACTTC. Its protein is CASSKGPGGPGGTQYF.

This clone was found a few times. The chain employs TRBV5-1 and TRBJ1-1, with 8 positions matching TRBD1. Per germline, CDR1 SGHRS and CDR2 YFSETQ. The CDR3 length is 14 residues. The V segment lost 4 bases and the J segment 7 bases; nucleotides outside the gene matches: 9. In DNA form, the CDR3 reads TGCGCCAGCAGCCCGGGGACAGGAGCGGTTGAAGCTTTCTTT. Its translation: CASSPGTGAVEAFF.

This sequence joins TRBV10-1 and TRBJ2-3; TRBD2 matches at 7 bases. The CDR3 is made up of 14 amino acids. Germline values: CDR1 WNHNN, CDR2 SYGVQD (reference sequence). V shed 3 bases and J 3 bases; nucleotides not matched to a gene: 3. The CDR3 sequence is CASSESGTTDTQYF. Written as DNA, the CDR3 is TGCGCCAGCAGTGAAAGCGGGACGACAGATACGCAGTATTTT.

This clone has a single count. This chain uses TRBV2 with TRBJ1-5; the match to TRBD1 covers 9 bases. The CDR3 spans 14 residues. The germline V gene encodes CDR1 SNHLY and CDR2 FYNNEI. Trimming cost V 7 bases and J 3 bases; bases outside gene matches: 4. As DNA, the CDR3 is TGTGCCAGCATTCGGGACAGGGACAATCAGCCCCAGCATTTT. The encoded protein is CASIRDRDNQPQHF.

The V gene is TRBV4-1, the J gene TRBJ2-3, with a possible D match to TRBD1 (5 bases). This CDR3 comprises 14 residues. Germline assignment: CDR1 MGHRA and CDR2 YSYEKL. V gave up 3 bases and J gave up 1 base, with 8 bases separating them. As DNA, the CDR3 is TGCGCCAGCAGCCAGGGGCTCGGCACAGATACGCAGTATTTT. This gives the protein CASSQGLGTDTQYF.

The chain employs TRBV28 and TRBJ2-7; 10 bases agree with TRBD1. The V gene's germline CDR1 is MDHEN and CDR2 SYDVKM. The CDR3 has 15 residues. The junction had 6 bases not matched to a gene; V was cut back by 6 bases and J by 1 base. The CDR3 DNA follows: TGTGCCAGCAGCTCCGGACAGGGGGGTTCCTACGAGCAGTACTTC. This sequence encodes CASSSGQGGSYEQYF. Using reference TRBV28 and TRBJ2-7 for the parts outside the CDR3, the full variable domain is DVKVTQSSRYLVKRTGEKVFLECVQDMDHENMFWYRQDPGLGLRLIYFSYDVKMKEKGDIPEGYSVSREKKERFSLILESASTNQTSMYLCASSSGQGGSYEQYFGPGTRLTVT.

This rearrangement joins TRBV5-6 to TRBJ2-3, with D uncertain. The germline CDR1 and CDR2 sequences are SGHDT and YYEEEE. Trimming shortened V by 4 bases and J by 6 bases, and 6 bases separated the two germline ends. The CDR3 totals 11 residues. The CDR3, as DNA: TGTGCCAGCAGCATCTATGATACGCAGTATTTT. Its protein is CASSIYDTQYF.

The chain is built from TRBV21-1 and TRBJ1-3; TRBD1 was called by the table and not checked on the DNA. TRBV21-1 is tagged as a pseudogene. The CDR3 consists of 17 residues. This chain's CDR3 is CASTHRGLGISGNTIYF. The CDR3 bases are TGTGCCAGCACGCACAGGGGCCTCGGGATCTCTGGAAACACCATATATTTT.

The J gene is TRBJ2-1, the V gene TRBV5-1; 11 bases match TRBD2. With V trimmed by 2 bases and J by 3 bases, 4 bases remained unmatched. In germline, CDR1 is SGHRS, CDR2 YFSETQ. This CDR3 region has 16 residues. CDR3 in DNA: TGCGCCAGCAGCTTAGGGGGGACTAGCGGCTACAATGAGCAGTTCTTC. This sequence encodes CASSLGGTSGYNEQFF. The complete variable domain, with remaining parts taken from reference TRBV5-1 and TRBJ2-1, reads KAGVTQTPRYLIKTRGQQVTLSCSPISGHRSVSWYQQTPGQGLQFLFEYFSETQRNKGNFPGRFSGRQFSNSRSEMNVSTLELGDSALYLCASSLGGTSGYNEQFFGPGTRLTVL.

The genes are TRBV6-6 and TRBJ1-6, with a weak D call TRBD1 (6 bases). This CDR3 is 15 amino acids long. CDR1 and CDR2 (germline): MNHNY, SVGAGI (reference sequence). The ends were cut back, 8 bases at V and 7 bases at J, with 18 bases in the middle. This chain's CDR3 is CASWHSGTQNSPLHF. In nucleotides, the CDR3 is TGTGCCAGCTGGCATTCCGGGACACAGAATTCACCCCTCCACTTT.

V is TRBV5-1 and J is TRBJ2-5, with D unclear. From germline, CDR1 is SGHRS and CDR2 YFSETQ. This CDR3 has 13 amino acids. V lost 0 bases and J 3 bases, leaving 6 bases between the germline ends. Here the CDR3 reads CASSLGPEETQYF. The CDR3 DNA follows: TGCGCCAGCAGCTTGGGGCCAGAAGAGACCCAGTACTTC.

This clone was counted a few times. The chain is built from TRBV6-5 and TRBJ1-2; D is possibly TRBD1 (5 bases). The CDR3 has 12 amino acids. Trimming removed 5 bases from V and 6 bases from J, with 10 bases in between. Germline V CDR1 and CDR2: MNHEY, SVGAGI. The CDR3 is CASSRGRDGYTF. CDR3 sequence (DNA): TGTGCCAGCAGTAGGGGAAGGGATGGCTACACCTTC.

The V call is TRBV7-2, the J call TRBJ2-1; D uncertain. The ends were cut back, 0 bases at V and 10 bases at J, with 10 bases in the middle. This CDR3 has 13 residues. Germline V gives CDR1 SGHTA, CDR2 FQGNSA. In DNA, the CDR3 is TGTGCCAGCAGCTTAGCGGAAGGGCGGGAGCAGTTCTTC. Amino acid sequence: CASSLAEGREQFF. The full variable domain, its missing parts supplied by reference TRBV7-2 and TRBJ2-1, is GAGVSQSPSNKVTEKGKDVELRCDPISGHTALYWYRQSLGQGLEFLIYFQGNSAPDKSGLPSDRFSAERTGGSVSTLTIQRTQQEDSAVYLCASSLAEGREQFFGPGTRLTVL.

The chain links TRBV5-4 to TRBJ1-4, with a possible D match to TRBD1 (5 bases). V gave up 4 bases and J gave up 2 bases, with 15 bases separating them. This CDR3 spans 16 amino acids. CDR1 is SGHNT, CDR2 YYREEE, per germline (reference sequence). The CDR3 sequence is CASSGGGTSTNEKLFF. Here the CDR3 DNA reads TGTGCCAGCAGCGGAGGAGGGACTAGCACTAATGAAAAACTGTTTTTT.

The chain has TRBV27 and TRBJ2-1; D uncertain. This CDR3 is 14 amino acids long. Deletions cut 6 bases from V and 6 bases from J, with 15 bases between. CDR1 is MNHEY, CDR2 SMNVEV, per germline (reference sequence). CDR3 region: CASRPAELSNEQFF. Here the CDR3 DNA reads TGTGCCAGCAGGCCCGCGGAGTTGAGCAATGAGCAGTTCTTC.

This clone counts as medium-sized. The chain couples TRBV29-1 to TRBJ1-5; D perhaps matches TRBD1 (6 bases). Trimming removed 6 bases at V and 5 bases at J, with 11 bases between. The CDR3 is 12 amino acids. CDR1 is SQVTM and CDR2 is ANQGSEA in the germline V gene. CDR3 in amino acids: CSVRTADQPQHF. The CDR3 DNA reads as TGCAGCGTACGGACAGCAGATCAGCCCCAGCATTTT.

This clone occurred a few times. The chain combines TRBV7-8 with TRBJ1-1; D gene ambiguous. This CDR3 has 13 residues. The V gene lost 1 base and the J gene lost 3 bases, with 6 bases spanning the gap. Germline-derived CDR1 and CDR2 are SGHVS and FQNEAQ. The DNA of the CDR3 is TGTGCCAGCAGCTTAGTGGGATACACTGAAGCTTTCTTT. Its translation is CASSLVGYTEAFF.

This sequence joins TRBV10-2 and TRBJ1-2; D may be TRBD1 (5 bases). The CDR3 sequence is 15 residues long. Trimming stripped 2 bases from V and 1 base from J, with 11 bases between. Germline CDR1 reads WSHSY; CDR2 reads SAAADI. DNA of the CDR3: TGCGCCAGCAGTGAGCCTCAGGGCAGTAACTATGGCTACACCTTC. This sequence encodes CASSEPQGSNYGYTF.

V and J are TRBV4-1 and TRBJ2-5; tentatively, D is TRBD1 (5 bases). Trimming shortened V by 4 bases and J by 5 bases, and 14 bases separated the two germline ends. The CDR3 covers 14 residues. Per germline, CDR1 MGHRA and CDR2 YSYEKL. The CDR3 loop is CASSPRDPGETQYF. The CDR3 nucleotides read TGCGCCAGCAGCCCCAGGGATCCTGGGGAGACCCAGTACTTC.

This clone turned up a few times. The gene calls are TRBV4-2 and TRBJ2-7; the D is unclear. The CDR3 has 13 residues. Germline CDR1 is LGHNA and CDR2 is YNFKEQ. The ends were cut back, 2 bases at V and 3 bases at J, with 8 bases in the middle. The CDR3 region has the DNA TGTGCCAGCAGCCAACTTGTCCGCTACGAGCAGTACTTC. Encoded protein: CASSQLVRYEQYF.